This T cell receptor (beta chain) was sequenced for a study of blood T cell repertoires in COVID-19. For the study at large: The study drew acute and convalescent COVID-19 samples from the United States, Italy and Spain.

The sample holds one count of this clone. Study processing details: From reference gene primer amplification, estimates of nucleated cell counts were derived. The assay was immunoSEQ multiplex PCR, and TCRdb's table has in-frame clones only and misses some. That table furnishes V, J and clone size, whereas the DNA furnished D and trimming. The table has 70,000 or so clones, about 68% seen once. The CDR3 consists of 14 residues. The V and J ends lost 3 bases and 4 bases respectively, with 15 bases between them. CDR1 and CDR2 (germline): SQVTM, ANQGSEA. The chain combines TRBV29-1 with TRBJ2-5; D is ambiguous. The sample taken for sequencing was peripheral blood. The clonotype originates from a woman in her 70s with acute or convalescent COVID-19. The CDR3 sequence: CSVEGRMFGETQYF. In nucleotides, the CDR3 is TGCAGCGTTGAGGGCCGGATGTTCGGAGAGACCCAGTACTTC.